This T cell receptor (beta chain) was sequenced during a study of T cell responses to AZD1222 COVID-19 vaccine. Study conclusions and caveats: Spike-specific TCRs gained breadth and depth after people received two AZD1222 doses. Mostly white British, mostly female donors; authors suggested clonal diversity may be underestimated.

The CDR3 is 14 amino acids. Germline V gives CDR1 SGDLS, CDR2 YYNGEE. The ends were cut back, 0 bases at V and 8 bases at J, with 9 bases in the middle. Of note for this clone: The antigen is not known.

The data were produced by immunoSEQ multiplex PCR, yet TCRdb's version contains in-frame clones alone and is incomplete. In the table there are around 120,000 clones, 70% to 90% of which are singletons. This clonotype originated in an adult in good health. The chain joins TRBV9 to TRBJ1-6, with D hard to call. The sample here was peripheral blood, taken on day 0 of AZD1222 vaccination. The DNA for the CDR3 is TGTGCCAGCAGCGTAGTTGGGCTCGATTCACCCCTCCACTTT. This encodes CASSVVGLDSPLHF. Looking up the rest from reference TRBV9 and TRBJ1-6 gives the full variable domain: DSGVTQTPKHLITATGQRVTLRCSPRSGDLSVYWYQQSLDQGLQFLIQYYNGEERAKGNILERFSAQQFPDLHSELNLSSLELGDSALYFCASSVVGLDSPLHFGNGTRLTVT.